These 11 T cell receptor beta chains share one sample of origin, sequenced in a study of cytomegalovirus exposure and HLA in healthy donors. The study ran its PCR with 60 Vbeta and 13 Jbeta primers. Sequencing was performed with immunoSEQ multiplex PCR; in TCRdb, only in-frame clones are kept and a portion is missing. The profile covers 120,000 or so clones, with around three quarters appearing a single time and around 3.6% taken by the ten largest. The sample consisted of PBMCs. These receptors were collected from a man younger than 45 in good health and CMV-seronegative.

In this sample, this clone turned up a few times. The chain joins TRBV15 to TRBJ1-6, with 8 nucleotides matching TRBD1. Germline V gene data show CDR1 as LNHNV and CDR2 as YYDKDF (reference sequence). This CDR3 comprises 16 residues. With 6 bases clipped from V and 7 bases from J, the junction kept 11 bases outside the gene matches. The CDR3 DNA is TGTGCCACCAGTCCTATGACAGGGGCCGGGAATTCACCCCTCCACTTT. Translating gives CATSPMTGAGNSPLHF.

The CDR3 protein is CASSVEGLGTGELFF. The CDR3 nucleotides are TGTGCCAGCAGCGTTGAGGGACTTGGCACCGGGGAGCTGTTTTTT. The V and J genes are TRBV9 and TRBJ2-2; maybe TRBD2 (6 bases). CDR1 and CDR2 from the germline V gene are SGDLS and YYNGEE. V was shortened by 2 bases and J by 4 bases, with 12 bases between the two germline ends. The CDR3 runs 15 residues.

The chain joins TRBV28 to TRBJ1-1, with D unresolved. This CDR3 region has 14 residues. Germline CDR1 and CDR2: MDHEN and SYDVKM. Deletions cut 4 bases from V and 0 bases from J, with 9 bases between. The CDR3 DNA reads as TGTGCCAGCAGTTCGGGTGCGATGAACACTGAAGCTTTCTTT. It specifies CASSSGAMNTEAFF.

The rearrangement uses TRBV29-1 and TRBJ1-2; D is undetermined. V was clipped by 3 bases and J by 8 bases, with 19 bases between them. The germline gives CDR1 SQVTM, CDR2 ANQGSEA. CDR3 size: 14 residues. CDR3 sequence (DNA): TGCAGCGTTGAGATTTACAGTCGAGTAAGGGGCTACACCTTC. It yields the protein CSVEIYSRVRGYTF.

This sequence joins TRBV5-5 and TRBJ2-7; 7 nucleotides agree with TRBD1. The trim removed 5 bases at V and 2 bases at J, leaving 10 bases unmatched. Germline V gene sequence: CDR1 SGHKS, CDR2 YYEKEE (reference sequence). This CDR3 has 15 residues. The CDR3 nucleotides are TGTGCCAGCAGGCCCGCCACAGGGGTGGCCTACGAGCAGTACTTC. Translation: CASRPATGVAYEQYF.

This chain connects TRBV7-9 to TRBJ1-4; 8 bases map to TRBD1. The germline CDR1 and CDR2 sequences are SEHNR and FQNEAQ (reference sequence). The CDR3 is 15 residues long. Unmatched junction bases numbered 6, after V lost 4 bases and J lost 5 bases. The CDR3 loop is CASSSLTGDNEKLFF. In nucleotides, the CDR3 is TGTGCCAGCAGCTCCCTGACAGGGGACAATGAAAAACTGTTTTTT.

The chain employs TRBV6-6 and TRBJ1-1, with D uncertain. The CDR3 is 11 amino acids. With 8 bases removed from V and 7 bases from J, the gap between germline ends came to 11 bases. Germline CDR1 MNHNY, CDR2 SVGAGI (reference sequence). CDR3 region: CASGLELEAFF. CDR3 DNA: TGTGCCAGCGGGTTGGAGCTTGAAGCTTTCTTT.

CDR3: CASMQRKNIQYF. DNA for the CDR3: TGTGCCAGCATGCAGCGTAAGAACATTCAGTACTTC. The chain uses TRBV28 and TRBJ2-4; D uncertain. V was cut by 7 bases and J by 7 bases, with 11 bases left in between. This CDR3 spans 12 amino acids. The germline CDR1 and CDR2 sequences are MDHEN and SYDVKM.

This chain uses TRBV5-1 with TRBJ1-2; D may be TRBD1 (5 bases). The CDR3 is made up of 12 amino acids. Looked up from germline, CDR1 is SGHRS and CDR2 is YFSETQ. Trimming took off 2 bases at V and 6 bases at J, with 8 bases between the two ends. CDR3 sequence reads: CASSFSGDGYTF. Written as DNA, the CDR3 is TGCGCCAGCAGCTTTTCGGGGGATGGCTACACCTTC.

This clone was observed a single time. This rearrangement joins TRBV9 to TRBJ2-3; 9 bases match TRBD2. Germline V CDR1 and CDR2: SGDLS, YYNGEE. The V gene end was trimmed by 3 bases and the J gene end by 2 bases; junction bases not matched to a gene: 7. This CDR3 is 16 amino acids long. Written as DNA, the CDR3 is TGTGCCAGCAGCGCCGATAGCGGGAGATTCACAGATACGCAGTATTTT. It is translated as CASSADSGRFTDTQYF.

The chain links TRBV9 to TRBJ2-3; 8 positions agree with TRBD2. This CDR3 spans 13 amino acids. Germline V lookup: CDR1 SGDLS, CDR2 YYNGEE. V lost 4 bases to trimming and J lost 4 bases; unmatched junction nucleotides: 2. As DNA, the CDR3 is TGTGCCAGCAGCTCGGGAGGGCCAGATACGCAGTATTTT. It translates to CASSSGGPDTQYF.